This record covers a single T cell receptor (beta chain). Its antigen is currently unknown. One junction end does not reproduce the germline sequence, and a read error may be involved. This sample is part of a study of response to subunit inactivated influenza vaccine. Findings and limits, study-wide: Authors suggested seasonal influenza vaccinations each recruit few new T cells.

From the RT-PCR reads, TCRdb called clonotypes with MiXCR, one entry per CDR3 protein. This table holds roughly 670,000 distinct CDR3 sequences, about 15% found once. Germline lookup yields CDR1 LGHNA and CDR2 YNFKEQ. This CDR3 spans 18 amino acids. The chain recombines TRBV4-2 with TRBJ2-3; D is possibly TRBD1 (5 bases). Source: PBMCs from blood, taken 14 to 15 days before vaccination. The clonotype comes from a man aged 45 to 65 who received an inactivated influenza vaccine. CDR3 DNA sequence: TGTGCCAGCAGCCATTACCAATCATCAGGGAAGAGAACAGATACGGAGTATTTT. As protein: CASSHYQSSGKRTDTEYF.